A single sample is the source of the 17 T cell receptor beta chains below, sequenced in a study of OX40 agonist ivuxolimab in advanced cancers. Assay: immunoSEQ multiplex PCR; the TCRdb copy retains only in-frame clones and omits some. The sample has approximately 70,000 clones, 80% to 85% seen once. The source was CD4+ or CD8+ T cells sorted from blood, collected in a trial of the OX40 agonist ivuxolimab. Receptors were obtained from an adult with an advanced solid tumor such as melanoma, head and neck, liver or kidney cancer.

The CDR3 here is CAISSGGAMSTDTQYF. CDR3 coding DNA: TGTGCCATCAGTAGCGGGGGGGCCATGAGCACAGATACGCAGTATTTT. This rearrangement joins TRBV10-3 to TRBJ2-3; 10 bases map to TRBD2. The CDR3 spans 16 residues. Per germline, CDR1 ENHRY and CDR2 SYGVKD. J lost 0 bases, V lost 5 bases, and 5 bases had no gene match.

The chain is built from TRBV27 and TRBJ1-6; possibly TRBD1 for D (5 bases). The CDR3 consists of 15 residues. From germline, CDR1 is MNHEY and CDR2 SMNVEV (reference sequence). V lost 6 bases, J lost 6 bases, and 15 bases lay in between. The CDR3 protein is CASSRGEGGNSPLHF. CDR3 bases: TGTGCCAGCAGCCGGGGGGAAGGAGGTAATTCACCCCTCCACTTT.

DNA of the CDR3: TGCGCCAGCAGCCCGAACGGACAGATTGCAGATACGCAGTATTTT. This gives the protein CASSPNGQIADTQYF. V gene TRBV5-1 combines with J gene TRBJ2-3; possibly TRBD1 for D (6 bases). V shed 4 bases and J shed 4 bases, with 16 bases lying between them. This CDR3 has 15 residues. The germline V gene has CDR1 SGHRS and CDR2 YFSETQ. Based on the CDR3 plus reference TRBV5-1 and TRBJ2-3, the full variable domain is KAGVTQTPRYLIKTRGQQVTLSCSPISGHRSVSWYQQTPGQGLQFLFEYFSETQRNKGNFPGRFSGRQFSNSRSEMNVSTLELGDSALYLCASSPNGQIADTQYFGPGTRLTVL.

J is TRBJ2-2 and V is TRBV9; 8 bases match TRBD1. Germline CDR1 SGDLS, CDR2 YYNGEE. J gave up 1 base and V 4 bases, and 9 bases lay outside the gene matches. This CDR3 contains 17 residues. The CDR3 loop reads CASSLRTGNMNTGELFF. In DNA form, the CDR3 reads TGTGCCAGCAGCCTACGGACAGGGAACATGAACACCGGGGAGCTGTTTTTT.

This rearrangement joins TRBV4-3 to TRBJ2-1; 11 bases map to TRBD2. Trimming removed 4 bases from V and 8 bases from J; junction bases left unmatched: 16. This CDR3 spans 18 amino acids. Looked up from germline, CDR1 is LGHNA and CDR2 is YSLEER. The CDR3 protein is CASSRRIITSGSRDEQFF. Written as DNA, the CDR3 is TGCGCCAGCAGCCGGAGGATCATTACTAGCGGGAGTCGGGATGAGCAGTTCTTC.

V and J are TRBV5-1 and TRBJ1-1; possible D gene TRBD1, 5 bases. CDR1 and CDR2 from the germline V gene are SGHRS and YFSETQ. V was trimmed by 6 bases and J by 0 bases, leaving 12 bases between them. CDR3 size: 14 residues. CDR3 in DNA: TGCGCCAGCACCGGGGGGACCATGAACACTGAAGCTTTCTTT. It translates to CASTGGTMNTEAFF.

The CDR3 bases are TGCGCCAGCAGCTCCTGGACAGAGTCCAAAGAGACCCAGTACTTC. Translation: CASSSWTESKETQYF. The chain is built from TRBV5-1 and TRBJ2-5; maybe TRBD1 (6 bases). Per germline, CDR1 SGHRS and CDR2 YFSETQ. Trimming pared 3 bases from V and 3 bases from J, leaving 15 bases between. This CDR3 has 15 residues.

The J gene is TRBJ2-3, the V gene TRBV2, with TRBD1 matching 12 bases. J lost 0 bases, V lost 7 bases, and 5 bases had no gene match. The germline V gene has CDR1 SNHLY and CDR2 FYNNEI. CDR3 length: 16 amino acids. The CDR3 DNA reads TGTGCCAGCACCGGGACAGGGGGCCGAAGCACAGATACGCAGTATTTT. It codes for CASTGTGGRSTDTQYF. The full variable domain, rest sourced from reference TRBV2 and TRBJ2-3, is EPEVTQTPSHQVTQMGQEVILRCVPISNHLYFYWYRQILGQKVEFLVSFYNNEISEKSEIFDDQFSVERPDGSNFTLKIRSTKLEDSAMYFCASTGTGGRSTDTQYFGPGTRLTVL.

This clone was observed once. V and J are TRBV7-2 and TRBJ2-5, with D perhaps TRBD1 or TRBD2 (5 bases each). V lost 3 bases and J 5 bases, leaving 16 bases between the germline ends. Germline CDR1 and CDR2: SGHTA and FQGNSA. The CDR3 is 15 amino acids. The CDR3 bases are TGTGCCAGCAGCTTTTTTCCCCGGGGCGGGGAGACCCAGTACTTC. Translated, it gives CASSFFPRGGETQYF.

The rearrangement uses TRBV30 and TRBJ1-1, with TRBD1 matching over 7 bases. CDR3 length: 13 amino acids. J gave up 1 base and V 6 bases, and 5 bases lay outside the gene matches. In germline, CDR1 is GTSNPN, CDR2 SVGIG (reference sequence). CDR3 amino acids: CACQGGGNTEAFF. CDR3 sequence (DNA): TGTGCCTGCCAGGGGGGCGGGAACACTGAAGCTTTCTTT. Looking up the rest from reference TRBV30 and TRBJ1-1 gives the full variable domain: SQTIHQWPATLVQPVGSPLSLECTVEGTSNPNLYWYRQAAGRGLQLLFYSVGIGQISSEVPQNLSASRPQDRQFILSSKKLLLSDSGFYLCACQGGGNTEAFFGQGTRLTVV.

The CDR3 DNA follows: TGTGCCAGCAGTGAGGGGGGTGAGCAGTTCTTC. Translation: CASSEGGEQFF. The chain carries TRBV2 and TRBJ2-1, with a weak D call TRBD2 (6 bases). The length of the CDR3 is 11 residues. Germline V gives CDR1 SNHLY, CDR2 FYNNEI. Trimming took 3 bases from V and 9 from J, leaving 6 bases between them.

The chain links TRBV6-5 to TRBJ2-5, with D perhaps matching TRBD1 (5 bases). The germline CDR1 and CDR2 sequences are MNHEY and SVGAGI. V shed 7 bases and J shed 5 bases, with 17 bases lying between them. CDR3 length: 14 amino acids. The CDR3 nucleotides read TGTGCCAGCACCGATTTAGGGGTCGGGGAGACCCAGTACTTC. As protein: CASTDLGVGETQYF.

The CDR3 loop is CASSQGGEGPHTEAFF. DNA of the CDR3: TGTGCCAGCAGCCAAGGAGGGGAGGGCCCACACACTGAAGCTTTCTTT. V and J are TRBV4-2 and TRBJ1-1, with D possibly matching TRBD1 (5 bases). V lost 1 base and J 3 bases, leaving 15 bases between the germline ends. Germline V gene lookup returns CDR1 LGHNA and CDR2 YNFKEQ. The CDR3 extends over 16 amino acids.

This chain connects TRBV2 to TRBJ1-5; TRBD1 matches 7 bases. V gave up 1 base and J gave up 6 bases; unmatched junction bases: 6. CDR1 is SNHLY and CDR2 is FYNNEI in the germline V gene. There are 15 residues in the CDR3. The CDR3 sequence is CASSEGTAGGQPQHF. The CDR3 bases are TGTGCCAGCAGTGAAGGGACAGCAGGGGGTCAGCCCCAGCATTTT.

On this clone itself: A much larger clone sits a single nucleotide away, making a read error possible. The CDR3 region is CASGSGQAYEQYF. CDR3 coding DNA: TGTGCCAGCGGCTCCGGACAGGCCTACGAGCAGTACTTC. This sequence joins TRBV7-8 and TRBJ2-7, with 7 bases fitting TRBD1. Trimming at V came to 8 bases and at J to 2 bases, leaving 6 bases not matched to a gene. CDR1 and CDR2 from the germline V gene are SGHVS and FQNEAQ. The CDR3 sequence is 13 residues long.

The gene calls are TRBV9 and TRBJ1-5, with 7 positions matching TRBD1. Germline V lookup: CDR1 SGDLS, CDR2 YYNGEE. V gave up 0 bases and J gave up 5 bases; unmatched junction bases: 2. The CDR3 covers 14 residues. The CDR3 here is CASSVGDSYQPQHF. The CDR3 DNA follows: TGTGCCAGCAGCGTAGGGGACAGTTATCAGCCCCAGCATTTT.

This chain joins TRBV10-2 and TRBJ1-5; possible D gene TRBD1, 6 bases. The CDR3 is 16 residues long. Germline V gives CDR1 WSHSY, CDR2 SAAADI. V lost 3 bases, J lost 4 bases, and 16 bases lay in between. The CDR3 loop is CASSDRGGGRNQPQHF. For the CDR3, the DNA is TGCGCCAGCAGTGACCGGGGAGGGGGGAGGAATCAGCCCCAGCATTTT.